Following are 4 T cell receptor beta chains from one sample sequenced in a study of human T cells and chemical hapten exposure. Time point in this sample: patch test 3, about 24 weeks after DPC sensitization. Specified treatment: therapeutic diphenylcyclopropenone sensitization with weekly scalp DPC. TCRdb used MiXCR to reprocess the RACE reads, holding one entry per CDR3 protein. The sample shows more than 100,000 distinct CDR3 sequences, approximately 11% of them seen only once. The starting material was whole blood, obtained in connection with sensitization to the hapten diphenylcyclopropenone (DPC). The receptors stem from a woman aged 45-65 years with alopecia areata. Some clones in this sample may be carry-over from other donors' samples.

The genes are TRBV12-3 or TRBV12-4 and TRBJ2-1; 8 bases agree with TRBD2. The CDR3 spans 14 residues. Losses at the gene ends were 8 bases for V and 4 bases for J; bases not matched to a gene: 7. The CDR3 nucleotides are TGTGCCAGCCACCGCTCTAGCGGGTACAATGAGCAGTTCTTC. Protein product: CASHRSSGYNEQFF.

The chain combines TRBV6-5 with TRBJ2-1; D unresolved. V lost 7 bases, J lost 4 bases, and 14 bases lay in between. The CDR3 sequence is 14 residues long. Germline V gene lookup returns CDR1 MNHEY and CDR2 SVGAGI. CDR3 DNA sequence: TGTGCCAGCACCCCAGGATCGTGGTACAATGAGCAGTTCTTC. Protein: CASTPGSWYNEQFF.

This chain connects TRBV29-1 to TRBJ2-5; D possibly corresponds to TRBD1 (6 bases). V was pared by 4 bases and J by 7 bases, with 19 bases between. The CDR3 totals 14 residues. Germline V gene data show CDR1 as SQVTM and CDR2 as ANQGSEA. This CDR3 reads CSVARGRLMGTQYF. CDR3 in DNA: TGCAGCGTTGCCAGGGGACGGTTGATGGGGACCCAGTACTTC. Using reference TRBV29-1 and TRBJ2-5 for the parts outside the CDR3, the full variable domain is SAVISQKPSRDICQRGTSLTIQCQVDSQVTMMFWYRQQPGQSLTLIATANQGSEATYESGFVIDKFPISRPNLTFSTLTVSNMSPEDSSIYLCSVARGRLMGTQYFGPGTRLLVL.

Details on this clonotype: A read error may produce the germline difference seen at one junction end. This sequence joins TRBV20-1 and TRBJ2-7; D ambiguous. Germline V CDR1 and CDR2: DFQATT, SNEGSKA (reference sequence). The CDR3 is 10 residues long. CDR3 loop: CSARDSVLRF. The CDR3, as DNA: TGCAGTGCTAGAGATAGTGTCCTTCGCTTC.